This is a list of T cell receptor beta chains from one sample in a study of CD8 T cells in Susac syndrome. In TCRdb, the immunoSEQ multiplex PCR reads were re-called with MiXCR into one record per CDR3 protein. The data contain about 130,000 distinct CDR3 sequences, more than 85% of them singletons. The sequencing sample was made of CD8+ T cells from PBMCs. The receptor set was obtained from a human donor with multiple sclerosis. Each CDR3 is given with its conserved first and last residue. A D gene is named only where the DNA matches it firmly.

CDR3aa: CASSADRGPYGYTF
CDR3nt: TGTGCCAGCAGCGCGGACAGGGGGCCTTATGGCTACACCTTC
v_gene: TRBV9
d_gene: TRBD1
j_gene: TRBJ1-2
len: 14

CDR3aa: CASSFGSFPRNEQFF
CDR3nt: TGTGCCAGCAGTTTTGGTAGTTTCCCTCGTAATGAGCAGTTCTTC
v_gene: TRBV12-3/TRBV12-4
d_gene: -
j_gene: TRBJ2-1
len: 15

CDR3aa: CASSFEFKSPTVFGLEQFF
CDR3nt: TGTGCCAGCAGCTTTGAATTTAAGTCTCCGACAGTTTTTGGTCTAGAGCAGTTCTTC
v_gene: TRBV5-6
d_gene: -
j_gene: TRBJ2-1
len: 19

CDR3aa: CASSYEGNQPQHF
CDR3nt: TGTGCCAGCAGTTACGAGGGTAATCAGCCCCAGCATTTT
v_gene: TRBV6-6
d_gene: -
j_gene: TRBJ1-5
len: 13

CDR3aa: CASSQGGRSTDTQYF
CDR3nt: TGCGCCAGCAGCCAAGGAGGGAGAAGCACAGATACGCAGTATTTT
v_gene: TRBV4-1
d_gene: -
j_gene: TRBJ2-3
len: 15

CDR3aa: CASSHRDNYGYTF
CDR3nt: TGTGCCAGCAGCCACAGGGATAACTATGGCTACACCTTC
v_gene: TRBV27
d_gene: -
j_gene: TRBJ1-2
len: 13

CDR3aa: CASSQVLRLNTEAFF
CDR3nt: TGCGCCAGCAGCCAAGTCCTGCGGCTGAACACTGAAGCTTTCTTT
v_gene: TRBV4-1
d_gene: -
j_gene: TRBJ1-1
len: 15

CDR3aa: CASSSGRDRVDEQYF
CDR3nt: TGTGCCAGCAGTTCTGGCCGGGACAGGGTCGACGAGCAGTACTTC
v_gene: TRBV28
d_gene: TRBD1
j_gene: TRBJ2-7
len: 15

CDR3aa: CASSLYAGTGGYEQYF
CDR3nt: TGTGCCAGCAGTTTATACGCCGGGACAGGGGGCTACGAGCAGTACTTC
v_gene: TRBV28
d_gene: TRBD1
j_gene: TRBJ2-7
len: 16

CDR3aa: CASSQEWRGVTDTQYF
CDR3nt: TGCGCCAGCAGCCAAGAGTGGCGGGGGGTCACAGATACGCAGTATTTT
v_gene: TRBV4-1
d_gene: TRBD2
j_gene: TRBJ2-3
len: 16

CDR3aa: CASSLSGRTQRDTQYF
CDR3nt: TGTGCCAGCAGCCTCTCGGGACGGACCCAGAGGGATACGCAGTATTTT
v_gene: TRBV5-6
d_gene: -
j_gene: TRBJ2-3
len: 16